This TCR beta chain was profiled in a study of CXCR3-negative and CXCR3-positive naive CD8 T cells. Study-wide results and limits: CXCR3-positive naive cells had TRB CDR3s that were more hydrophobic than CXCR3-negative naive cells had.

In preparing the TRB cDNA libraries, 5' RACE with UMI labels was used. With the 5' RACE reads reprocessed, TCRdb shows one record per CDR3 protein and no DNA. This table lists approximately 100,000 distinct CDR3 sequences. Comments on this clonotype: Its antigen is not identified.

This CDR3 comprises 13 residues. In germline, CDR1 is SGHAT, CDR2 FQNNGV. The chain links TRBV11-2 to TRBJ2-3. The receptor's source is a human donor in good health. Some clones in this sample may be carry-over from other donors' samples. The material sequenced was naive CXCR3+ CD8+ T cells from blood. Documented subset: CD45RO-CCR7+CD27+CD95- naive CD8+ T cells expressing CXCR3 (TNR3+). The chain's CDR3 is CASSSTLTDTQYF.